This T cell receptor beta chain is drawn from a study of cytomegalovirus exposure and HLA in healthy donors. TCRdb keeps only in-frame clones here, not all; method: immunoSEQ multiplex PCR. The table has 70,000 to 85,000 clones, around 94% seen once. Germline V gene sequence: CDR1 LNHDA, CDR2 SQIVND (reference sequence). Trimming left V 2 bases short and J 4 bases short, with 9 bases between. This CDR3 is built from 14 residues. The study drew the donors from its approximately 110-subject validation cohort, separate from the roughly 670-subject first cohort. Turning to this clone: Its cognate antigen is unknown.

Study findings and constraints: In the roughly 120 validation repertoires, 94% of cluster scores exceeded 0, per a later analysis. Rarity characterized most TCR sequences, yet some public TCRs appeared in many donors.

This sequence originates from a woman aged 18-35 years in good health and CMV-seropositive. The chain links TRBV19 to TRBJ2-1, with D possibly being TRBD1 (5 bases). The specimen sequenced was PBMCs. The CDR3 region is CASSILAGYNEQFF. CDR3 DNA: TGTGCCAGTAGTATATTAGCAGGGTACAATGAGCAGTTCTTC.